Below are 10 T cell receptor beta chains sequenced from a single sample in a study of cytomegalovirus exposure and HLA in healthy donors. Method: immunoSEQ multiplex PCR; TCRdb's copy keeps in-frame clones and lacks some. Of 250,000 to 300,000 clones listed, 65% to 90% are singletons. Sample: PBMCs. Receptor source: a woman between 18 and 29 years old in good health and CMV-seronegative.

The chain employs TRBV10-3 and TRBJ2-1; D is unclear. Germline CDR1 is ENHRY and CDR2 is SYGVKD. The V and J ends lost 0 bases and 0 bases respectively, with 3 bases between them. The CDR3 is 14 residues long. The CDR3 nucleotides are TGTGCCATCAGTGAGTCGAGCTCCTACAATGAGCAGTTCTTC. Amino acid sequence: CAISESSSYNEQFF.

This clone was observed a single time. The rearrangement links TRBV4-3 to TRBJ2-7; a weak D match, TRBD2 (7 bases). Per germline, CDR1 LGHNA and CDR2 YSLEER. The CDR3 extends over 16 amino acids. Trimming shortened V by 0 bases and J by 0 bases, and 12 bases separated the two germline ends. CDR3 sequence (DNA): TGCGCCAGCAGCCAAGATTGGGGGGGCGCCTCCTACGAGCAGTACTTC. This translates into CASSQDWGGASYEQYF.

The chain carries TRBV2 and TRBJ2-1, with 7 bases that match TRBD1. V gave up 6 bases and J gave up 4 bases; unmatched junction bases: 12. The CDR3 contains 16 residues. CDR1 is SNHLY and CDR2 is FYNNEI in the germline V gene. CDR3 amino acids: CASRSSGRGIYNEQFF. The CDR3 bases are TGTGCCAGCAGATCTTCCGGCAGGGGGATTTACAATGAGCAGTTCTTC. Together with reference TRBV2 and TRBJ2-1, the CDR3 gives the full variable domain: EPEVTQTPSHQVTQMGQEVILRCVPISNHLYFYWYRQILGQKVEFLVSFYNNEISEKSEIFDDQFSVERPDGSNFTLKIRSTKLEDSAMYFCASRSSGRGIYNEQFFGPGTRLTVL.

The chain couples TRBV11-1 to TRBJ2-1; 11 bases align to TRBD1. CDR1 is SGHAT and CDR2 is FQDESV in the germline V gene (reference sequence). V lost 5 bases and J lost 3; bases outside the gene matches: 6. This CDR3 is 16 amino acids long. Written as DNA, the CDR3 is TGTGCCAGCAGCCCGCCGGGACAGGGGGTCTACAATGAGCAGTTCTTC. Protein: CASSPPGQGVYNEQFF.

This clone was detected a few times. This chain joins TRBV7-2 and TRBJ2-5, with D tentatively TRBD1 (5 bases). Trimming cost V 0 bases and J 7 bases, with 12 bases left between them. Germline V gene lookup returns CDR1 SGHTA and CDR2 FQGNSA. There are 14 residues in the CDR3. CDR3 sequence (DNA): TGTGCCAGCAGCTTAGCGGACACCCCTGGGACCCAGTACTTC. It is translated as CASSLADTPGTQYF.

The J gene is TRBJ1-6, the V gene TRBV7-9; 7 bases fit TRBD1. V shed 2 bases, J shed 9 bases, and the junction held 7 bases outside the gene matches. Germline V gene sequence: CDR1 SEHNR, CDR2 FQNEAQ (reference sequence). The CDR3 is 15 residues long. The CDR3 coding sequence is TGTGCCAGCAGCTTACCCGGGACAGTACTTTCACCCCTCCACTTT. Its translation: CASSLPGTVLSPLHF.

This chain links TRBV19 with TRBJ1-5; TRBD1 matches 9 bases. Per the germline V gene, CDR1 is LNHDA and CDR2 is SQIVND (reference sequence). The trim removed 11 bases at V and 1 base at J, leaving 6 bases unmatched. CDR3 length: 14 amino acids. The CDR3, as DNA: TGTGCCTCAGAGGGACAGGGAAGCAATCAGCCCCAGCATTTT. Translating gives CASEGQGSNQPQHF.

The chain uses TRBV4-1 and TRBJ2-3, with no clear D. The CDR3 length is 12 residues. Germline CDR1 is MGHRA and CDR2 is YSYEKL. Trimming removed 2 bases from V and 4 bases from J, with 4 bases in between. The CDR3 spells CASSQPADTQYF. CDR3 bases: TGCGCCAGCAGCCAACCCGCAGATACGCAGTATTTT.

The rearrangement joins TRBV10-3 to TRBJ2-5; 11 positions agree with TRBD2. There are 16 residues in the CDR3. The J segment lost 4 bases and the V segment lost 8 bases, leaving 12 bases of the junction unmatched. CDR1 is ENHRY and CDR2 is SYGVKD in the germline V gene. The CDR3 protein is CAIGASGRSGGETQYF. The CDR3 region has the DNA TGTGCCATCGGGGCTAGCGGGAGGAGCGGCGGAGAGACCCAGTACTTC.

The J gene is TRBJ2-1, the V gene TRBV27; 13 bases are a match to TRBD2. The germline V gene has CDR1 MNHEY and CDR2 SMNVEV (reference sequence). CDR3 length: 15 residues. The V and J ends lost 5 bases and 9 bases, in that order; junction bases with no gene match: 7. CDR3 nucleotides: TGTGCCAGCAGTATAGGGACTAGCGGGATGAGTGAGCAGTTCTTC. Translated: CASSIGTSGMSEQFF.